The clone carrying this T cell receptor beta chain came up a few times. Its antigen is not known. This sample's TCRbeta library carried unique molecular identifier barcodes. TCRdb redid the calling of the PCR reads with MiXCR, one entry per CDR3 protein. The data contain approximately 500,000 distinct CDR3 sequences, roughly 30% of them singletons. This sample was included in a study of T-cell reconstitution after alpha-beta-depleted transplantation in children. Overall study findings and caveats: Hyperexpanded clones declined; after one year, newly produced T cells mostly supplied diversity.

In germline, CDR1 is KGHDR, CDR2 SFDVKD. The length of the CDR3 is 15 residues. V dropped 4 bases and J dropped 1 base, with 9 bases sitting between them. Sequencing was performed on PBMCs, taken before TCRalphabeta/CD19-depleted stem cell transplant. The chain is built from TRBV24-1 and TRBJ2-2; D is unresolved. This receptor was taken from a boy under two years old with Wiskott-Aldrich syndrome, due to receive a stem cell transplant. The CDR3 DNA follows: TGTGCCACCAGTGACCCCGGCGGGAACACCGGGGAGCTGTTTTTT. Translation gives CATSDPGGNTGELFF.